This is a list of T cell receptor beta chains from one sample in a study of blood T cell repertoires in COVID-19. Clones were read by immunoSEQ multiplex PCR, and TCRdb kept only the in-frame ones, dropping some. Of a few hundred thousand clones detected, around 90% appear once; the ten largest clones hold 1%. Sequencing used peripheral blood. These receptors were obtained from a man in his fifties with active or convalescent COVID-19. CDR3s include the opening cysteine and the closing phenylalanine or tryptophan. The order of the fields is clone size, J gene, D gene, CDR3 length, V gene, CDR3 DNA, CDR3 protein. D genes are given only for firm matches. Some rows mark clone size as missing; the rest say once, few, many or name a class of expanded clone.

size: once
J: TRBJ1-1
D: .
length: 13
V: TRBV6-5
DNA: TGTGCCAGCAGTCCGACGGGTAACGCTGAAGCTTTCTTT
CDR3: CASSPTGNAEAFF

size: .
J: TRBJ2-1
D: .
length: 12
V: TRBV29-1
DNA: TGCAGCGTTGATGAGGGCGGGGATGAGCAGTTCTTC
CDR3: CSVDEGGDEQFF

size: .
J: TRBJ1-2
D: TRBD1
length: 13
V: TRBV30
DNA: TGTGCCTGGAGTGTGGACAGGGGCAGCGGCTACACCTTC
CDR3: CAWSVDRGSGYTF

size: .
J: TRBJ1-2
D: TRBD1
length: 11
V: TRBV5-4
DNA: TGTGCCAGCAGCCTGACAGGGGTTAACACCTTC
CDR3: CASSLTGVNTF

size: .
J: TRBJ1-4
D: .
length: 14
V: TRBV6-5
DNA: TGTGCCAGCAGCCTGACAGCGCTTTGGGAAAAACTGTTTTTT
CDR3: CASSLTALWEKLFF

size: .
J: TRBJ1-4
D: .
length: 15
V: TRBV19
DNA: TGTGCCAGTAGTAATCCGCAGGGCGGTAATGAAAAACTGTTTTTT
CDR3: CASSNPQGGNEKLFF

size: .
J: TRBJ1-4
D: TRBD1
length: 15
V: TRBV15
DNA: TGTGCCACCAGCAGAGCGGGACAGAGCAATGAAAAACTGTTTTTT
CDR3: CATSRAGQSNEKLFF

size: .
J: TRBJ1-5
D: .
length: 14
V: TRBV4-3
DNA: TGCGCCAGCAGCCAAGGCTCAGGGGATCAGCCCCAGCATTTT
CDR3: CASSQGSGDQPQHF

size: .
J: TRBJ1-6
D: .
length: 15
V: TRBV6-5
DNA: TGTGCCAGCCAACTACCGAGCTCCTATAATTCACCCCTCCACTTT
CDR3: CASQLPSSYNSPLHF

size: .
J: TRBJ1-1
D: .
length: 18
V: TRBV4-2
DNA: TGTGCCAGCAGCCAAGAGTTGAGGAATTGGGAGGGCAACACTGAAGCTTTCTTT
CDR3: CASSQELRNWEGNTEAFF

size: .
J: TRBJ2-1
D: TRBD2
length: 14
V: TRBV29-1
DNA: TGCAGCATCCGGCGGGGGGGAGTGAACAATGAGCAGTTCTTC
CDR3: CSIRRGGVNNEQFF

size: .
J: TRBJ1-2
D: TRBD1
length: 15
V: TRBV28
DNA: TGTGCCAGCAGTTCCGGTGGACAGGGTCTCTATGGCTACACCTTC
CDR3: CASSSGGQGLYGYTF

size: .
J: TRBJ2-1
D: TRBD1
length: 15
V: TRBV24-1
DNA: TGTGCCACCAGTGACCCCGGGACAGGGTCGAATGAGCAGTTCTTC
CDR3: CATSDPGTGSNEQFF

size: .
J: TRBJ2-1
D: .
length: 13
V: TRBV30
DNA: TGTGCCTGGAGTGTCGGGGGTACCAATGAGCAGTTCTTC
CDR3: CAWSVGGTNEQFF

size: once
J: TRBJ1-1
D: TRBD1
length: 16
V: TRBV7-3
DNA: TGTGCCAGCAGCTTTCGCGGCCTGACAGGGCACACTGAAGCTTTCTTT
CDR3: CASSFRGLTGHTEAFF

size: .
J: TRBJ1-1
D: TRBD1
length: 15
V: TRBV28
DNA: TGTGCCAGCAGCAGTGGGGACAGGAGTAACACTGAAGCTTTCTTT
CDR3: CASSSGDRSNTEAFF

size: .
J: TRBJ2-1
D: TRBD1
length: 13
V: TRBV7-2
DNA: TGTGCCAGCAGCTCGGACAGGGGGCAGGAGCAGTTCTTC
CDR3: CASSSDRGQEQFF

size: .
J: TRBJ2-3
D: TRBD2
length: 16
V: TRBV6-2/TRBV6-3
DNA: TGTGCCAGCAGTTACGGGCCTAGCGGGGGCTCAGATACGCAGTATTTT
CDR3: CASSYGPSGGSDTQYF

size: .
J: TRBJ2-1
D: TRBD2
length: 16
V: TRBV4-2
DNA: TGTGCCAGCAGCCAAGTCGGCGGGAGGTCGGGAAATGAGCAGTTCTTC
CDR3: CASSQVGGRSGNEQFF

size: .
J: TRBJ2-5
D: TRBD2
length: 16
V: TRBV7-7
DNA: TGTGCTAGCAGTTTAGGACTAGCGGGGTACCAAGAGACCCAGTACTTC
CDR3: CASSLGLAGYQETQYF

size: .
J: TRBJ1-6
D: TRBD1
length: 16
V: TRBV5-4
DNA: TGTGCCAGCAGCTTCCCGGGACAGGGGAGTGCTTCACCCCTCCACTTT
CDR3: CASSFPGQGSASPLHF

size: .
J: TRBJ2-7
D: TRBD2
length: 15
V: TRBV7-9
DNA: TGTGCCAGCAGCTTAGGACTAGCGGGAACCCACGAGCAGTACTTC
CDR3: CASSLGLAGTHEQYF

size: .
J: TRBJ2-7
D: .
length: 14
V: TRBV3-1/TRBV3-2
DNA: TGTGCCAGCAGCCTTACTGCGGGCTCCTACGAGCAGTACTTC
CDR3: CASSLTAGSYEQYF

size: .
J: TRBJ1-6
D: TRBD1
length: 14
V: TRBV15
DNA: TGTGCCACCAGCACCACAGGGGGCTACTCACCCCTCCACTTT
CDR3: CATSTTGGYSPLHF